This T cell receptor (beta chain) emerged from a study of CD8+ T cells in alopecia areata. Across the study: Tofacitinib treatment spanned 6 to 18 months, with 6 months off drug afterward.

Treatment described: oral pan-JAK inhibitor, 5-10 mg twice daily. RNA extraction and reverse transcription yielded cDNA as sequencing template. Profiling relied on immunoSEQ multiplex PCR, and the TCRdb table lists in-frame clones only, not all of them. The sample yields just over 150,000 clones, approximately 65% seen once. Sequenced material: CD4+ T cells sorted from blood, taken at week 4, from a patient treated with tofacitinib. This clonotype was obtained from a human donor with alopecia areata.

In DNA, the CDR3 is TGTGCCAGCAGCCCAACCGGCCCTGAAGCTTTCTTT. Its protein product is CASSPTGPEAFF. The chain is built from TRBV7-9 and TRBJ1-1; D not certain. The V and J ends lost 5 bases and 6 bases respectively, with 10 bases between them. The germline V gene has CDR1 SEHNR and CDR2 FQNEAQ (reference sequence). The CDR3 has 12 amino acids.